This TCR beta chain was documented in a study of cytomegalovirus exposure and HLA in healthy donors. CDR3 length: 14 residues. V lost 3 bases and J lost 3, with 6 bases in between. Germline CDR1 and CDR2: PRHDT and FYEKMQ (reference sequence). The PCR had 60 Vbeta and 13 Jbeta primers. The repertoire was sequenced with immunoSEQ multiplex PCR; TCRdb's copy has only in-frame clones and lacks some. This table holds about 190,000 clones, 81% found once. Points on this clone: Its specificity is unknown.

Study results and caveats: Differences between HLA loci emerged in a later analysis of TCR association rates, with DRB1 most and HLA-C fewest. Researchers left out some V segments, among them TRBV6-2 and TRBV6-3, as indistinguishable. A later analysis found common viral pathogens apparently linked to several of the most significant clusters.

Material for sequencing was PBMCs. The TCR sequence derives from a man aged 35-49 years in good health and CMV-seropositive. V gene TRBV13 combines with J gene TRBJ2-6, with D unclear. CDR3 in amino acids: CASSFGGGANVLTF. As DNA, the CDR3 is TGTGCCAGCAGCTTCGGTGGTGGGGCCAACGTCCTGACTTTC.